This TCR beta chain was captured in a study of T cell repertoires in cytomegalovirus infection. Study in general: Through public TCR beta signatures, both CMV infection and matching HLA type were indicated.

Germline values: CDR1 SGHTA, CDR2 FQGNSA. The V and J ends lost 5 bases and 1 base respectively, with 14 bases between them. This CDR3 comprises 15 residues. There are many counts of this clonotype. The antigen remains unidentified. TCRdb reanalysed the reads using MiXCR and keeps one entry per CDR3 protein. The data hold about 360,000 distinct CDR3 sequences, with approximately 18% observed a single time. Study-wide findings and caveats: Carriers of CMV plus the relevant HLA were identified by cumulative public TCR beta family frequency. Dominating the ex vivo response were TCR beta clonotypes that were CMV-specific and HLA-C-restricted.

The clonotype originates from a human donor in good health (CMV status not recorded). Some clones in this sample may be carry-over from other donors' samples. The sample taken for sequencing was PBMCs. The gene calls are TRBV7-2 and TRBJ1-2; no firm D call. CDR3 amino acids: CASSDRNSLNYGYTF. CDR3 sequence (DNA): TGTGCCAGCAGCGATAGGAACAGCCTTAACTATGGCTACACCTTC.